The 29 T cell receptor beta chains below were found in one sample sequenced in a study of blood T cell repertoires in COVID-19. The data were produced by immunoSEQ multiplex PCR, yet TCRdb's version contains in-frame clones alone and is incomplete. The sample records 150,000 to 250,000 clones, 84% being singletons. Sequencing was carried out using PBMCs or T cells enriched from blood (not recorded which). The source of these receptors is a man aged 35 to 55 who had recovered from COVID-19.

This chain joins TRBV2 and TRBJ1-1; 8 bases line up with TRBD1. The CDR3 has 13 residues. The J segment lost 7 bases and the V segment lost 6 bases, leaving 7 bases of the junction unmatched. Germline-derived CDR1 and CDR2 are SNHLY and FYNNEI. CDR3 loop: CASREDRDLEAFF. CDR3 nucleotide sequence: TGTGCCAGCAGGGAGGACAGGGACCTTGAAGCTTTCTTT.

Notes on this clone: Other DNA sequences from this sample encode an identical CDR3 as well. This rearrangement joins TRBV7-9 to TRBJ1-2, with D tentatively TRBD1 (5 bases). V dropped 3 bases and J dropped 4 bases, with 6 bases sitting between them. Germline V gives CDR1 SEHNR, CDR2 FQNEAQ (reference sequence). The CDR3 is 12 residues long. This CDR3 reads CASSLDTYGYTF. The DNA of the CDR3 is TGTGCCAGCAGCTTGGACACCTATGGCTACACCTTC. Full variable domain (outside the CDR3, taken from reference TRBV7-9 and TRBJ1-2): DTGVSQNPRHKITKRGQNVTFRCDPISEHNRLYWYRQTLGQGPEFLTYFQNEAQLEKSRLLSDRFSAERPKGSFSTLEIQRTEQGDSAMYLCASSLDTYGYTFGSGTRLTVV.

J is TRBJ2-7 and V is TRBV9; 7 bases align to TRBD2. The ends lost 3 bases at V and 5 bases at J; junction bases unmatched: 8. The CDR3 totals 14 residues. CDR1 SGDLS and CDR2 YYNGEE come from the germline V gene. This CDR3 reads CASSGSGLANEQYF. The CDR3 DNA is TGTGCCAGCAGCGGTAGCGGGCTGGCCAACGAGCAGTACTTC.

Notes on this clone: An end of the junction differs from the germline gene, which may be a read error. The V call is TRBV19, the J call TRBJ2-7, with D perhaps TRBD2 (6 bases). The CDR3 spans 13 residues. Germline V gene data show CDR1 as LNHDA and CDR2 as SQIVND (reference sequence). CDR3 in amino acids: CASSIASSRERFF. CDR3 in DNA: TGTGCCAGTAGTATAGCCTCCAGCCGGGAGCGATTCTTC. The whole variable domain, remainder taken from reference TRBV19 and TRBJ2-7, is DGGITQSPKYLFRKEGQNVTLSCEQNLNHDAMYWYRQDPGQGLRLIYYSQIVNDFQKGDIAEGYSVSREKKESFPLTVTSAQKNPTAFYLCASSIASSRERFFGPGTRLTVT.

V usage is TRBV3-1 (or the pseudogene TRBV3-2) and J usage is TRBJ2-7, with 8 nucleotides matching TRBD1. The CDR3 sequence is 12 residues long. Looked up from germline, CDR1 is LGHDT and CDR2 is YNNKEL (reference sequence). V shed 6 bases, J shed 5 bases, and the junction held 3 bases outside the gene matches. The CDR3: CASRDRAHEQYF. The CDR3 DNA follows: TGTGCCAGCAGGGACAGGGCCCACGAGCAGTACTTC.

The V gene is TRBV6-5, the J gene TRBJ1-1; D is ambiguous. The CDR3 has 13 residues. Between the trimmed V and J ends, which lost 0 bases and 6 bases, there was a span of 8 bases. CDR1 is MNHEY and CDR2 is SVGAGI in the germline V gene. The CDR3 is CASSYSRVSEAFF. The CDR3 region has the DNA TGTGCCAGCAGTTACTCACGAGTATCTGAAGCTTTCTTT.

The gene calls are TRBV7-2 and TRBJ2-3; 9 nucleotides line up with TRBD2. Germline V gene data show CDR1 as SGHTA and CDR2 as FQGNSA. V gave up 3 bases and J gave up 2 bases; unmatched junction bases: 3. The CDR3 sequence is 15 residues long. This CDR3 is CASSLLAGPTDTQYF. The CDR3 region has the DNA TGTGCCAGCAGCTTGCTAGCGGGACCCACAGATACGCAGTATTTT.

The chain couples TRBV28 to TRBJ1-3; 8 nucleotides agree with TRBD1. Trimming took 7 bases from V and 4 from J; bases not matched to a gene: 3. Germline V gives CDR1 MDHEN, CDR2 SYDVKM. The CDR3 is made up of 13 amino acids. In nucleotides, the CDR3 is TGTGCCAGCACCAGGACAGGGGGAAACACCATATATTTT. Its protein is CASTRTGGNTIYF.

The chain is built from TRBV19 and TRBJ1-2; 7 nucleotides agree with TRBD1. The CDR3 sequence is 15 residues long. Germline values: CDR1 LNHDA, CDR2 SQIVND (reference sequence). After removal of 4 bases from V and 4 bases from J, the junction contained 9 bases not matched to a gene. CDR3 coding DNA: TGTGCCAGTAGTACCTCTCGACAGGGCGTCTATGGCTACACCTTC. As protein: CASSTSRQGVYGYTF.

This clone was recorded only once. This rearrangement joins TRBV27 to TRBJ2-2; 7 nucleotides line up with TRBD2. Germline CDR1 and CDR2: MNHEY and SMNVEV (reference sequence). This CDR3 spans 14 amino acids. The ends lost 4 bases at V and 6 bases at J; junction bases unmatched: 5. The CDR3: CASSYRAGAGELFF. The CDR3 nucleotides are TGTGCCAGCAGTTATAGGGCGGGAGCCGGGGAGCTGTTTTTT.

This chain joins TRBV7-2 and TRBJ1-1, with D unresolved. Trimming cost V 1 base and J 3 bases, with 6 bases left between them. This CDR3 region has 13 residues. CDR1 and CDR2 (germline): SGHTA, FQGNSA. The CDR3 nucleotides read TGTGCCAGCAGCTTAGACTGGTACACTGAAGCTTTCTTT. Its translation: CASSLDWYTEAFF.

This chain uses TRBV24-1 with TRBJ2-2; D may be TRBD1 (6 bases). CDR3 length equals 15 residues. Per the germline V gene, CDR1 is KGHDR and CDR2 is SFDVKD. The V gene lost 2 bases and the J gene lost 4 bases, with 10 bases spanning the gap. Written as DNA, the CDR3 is TGTGCCACCAGTGATTCAGGGGAAATCACCGGGGAGCTGTTTTTT. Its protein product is CATSDSGEITGELFF.

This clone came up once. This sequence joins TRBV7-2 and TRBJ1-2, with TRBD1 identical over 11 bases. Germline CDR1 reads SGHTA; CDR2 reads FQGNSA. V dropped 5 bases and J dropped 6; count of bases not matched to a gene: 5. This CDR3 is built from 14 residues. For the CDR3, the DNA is TGTGCCAGCAGCCCACGGACAGGGGGCGATGGCTACACCTTC. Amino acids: CASSPRTGGDGYTF.

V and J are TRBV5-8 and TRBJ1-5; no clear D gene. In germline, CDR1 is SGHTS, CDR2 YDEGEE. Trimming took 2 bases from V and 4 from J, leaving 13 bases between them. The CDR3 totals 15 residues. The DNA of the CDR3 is TGTGCCAGCAGCTTTGAGGGATTTAAAAATCAGCCCCAGCATTTT. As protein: CASSFEGFKNQPQHF.

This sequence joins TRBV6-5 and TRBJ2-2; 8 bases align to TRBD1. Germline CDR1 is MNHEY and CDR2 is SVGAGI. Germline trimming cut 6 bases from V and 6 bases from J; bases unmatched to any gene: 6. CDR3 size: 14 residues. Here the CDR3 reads CASRWDRKAGELFF. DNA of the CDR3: TGTGCCAGCAGGTGGGACAGGAAAGCCGGGGAGCTGTTTTTT.

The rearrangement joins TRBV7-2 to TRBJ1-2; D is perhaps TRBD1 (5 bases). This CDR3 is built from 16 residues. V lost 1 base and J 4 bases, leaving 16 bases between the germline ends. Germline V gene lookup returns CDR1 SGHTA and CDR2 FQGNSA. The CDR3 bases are TGTGCCAGCAGCTTAGGATTAACGGACACTGGCTATGGCTACACCTTC. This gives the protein CASSLGLTDTGYGYTF.

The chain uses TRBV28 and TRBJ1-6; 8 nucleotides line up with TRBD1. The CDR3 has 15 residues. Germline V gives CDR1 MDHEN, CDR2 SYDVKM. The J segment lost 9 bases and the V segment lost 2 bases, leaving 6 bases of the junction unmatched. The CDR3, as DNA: TGTGCCAGCAGTTTAGTGGGACAGGAGAGTTCACCCCTCCACTTT. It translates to CASSLVGQESSPLHF.

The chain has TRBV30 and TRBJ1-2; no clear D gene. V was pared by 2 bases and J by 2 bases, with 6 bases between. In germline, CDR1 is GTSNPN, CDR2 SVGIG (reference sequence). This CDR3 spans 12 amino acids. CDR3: CAWSQANYGYTF. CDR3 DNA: TGTGCCTGGAGTCAGGCCAACTATGGCTACACCTTC.

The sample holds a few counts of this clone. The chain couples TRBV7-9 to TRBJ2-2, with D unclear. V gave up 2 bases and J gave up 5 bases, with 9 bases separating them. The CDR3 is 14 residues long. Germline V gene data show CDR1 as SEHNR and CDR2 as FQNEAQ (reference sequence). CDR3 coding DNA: TGTGCCAGCAGCTTAACCCTCGGTACCGGGGAGCTGTTTTTT. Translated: CASSLTLGTGELFF.

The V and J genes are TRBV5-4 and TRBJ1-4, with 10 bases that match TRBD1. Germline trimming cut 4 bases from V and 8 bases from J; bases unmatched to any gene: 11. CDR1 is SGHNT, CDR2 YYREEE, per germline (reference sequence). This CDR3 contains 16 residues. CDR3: CASSATGTGALEKLFF. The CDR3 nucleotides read TGTGCCAGCAGCGCGACCGGGACAGGGGCGTTAGAAAAACTGTTTTTT.

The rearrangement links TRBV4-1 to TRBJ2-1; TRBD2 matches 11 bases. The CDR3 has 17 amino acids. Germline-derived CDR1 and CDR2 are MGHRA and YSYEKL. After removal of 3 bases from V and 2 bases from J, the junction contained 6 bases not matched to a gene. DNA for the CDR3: TGCGCCAGCAGCCAGGGACTAGCGGTCTCCACCTACAATGAGCAGTTCTTC. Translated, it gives CASSQGLAVSTYNEQFF.

The CDR3 DNA follows: TGTGCCAGCAGACTGACTAGCGGGGGAACCTACAATGAGCAGTTCTTC. This codes for CASRLTSGGTYNEQFF. J is TRBJ2-1 and V is TRBV4-2, with 12 bases lining up with TRBD2. This CDR3 has 16 residues. J lost 2 bases, V lost 6 bases, and 5 bases had no gene match. From germline, CDR1 is LGHNA and CDR2 YNFKEQ.

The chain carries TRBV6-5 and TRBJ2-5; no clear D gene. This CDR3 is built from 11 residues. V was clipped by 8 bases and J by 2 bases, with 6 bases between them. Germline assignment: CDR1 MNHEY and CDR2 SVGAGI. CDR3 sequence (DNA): TGTGCCAGCGGCCTTCAAGAGACCCAGTACTTC. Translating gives CASGLQETQYF.

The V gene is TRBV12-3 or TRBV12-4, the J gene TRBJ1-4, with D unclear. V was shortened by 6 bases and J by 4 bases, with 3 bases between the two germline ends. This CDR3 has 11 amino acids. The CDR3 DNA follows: TGTGCCAGCAGCATTAATGAAAAACTGTTTTTT. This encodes CASSINEKLFF.

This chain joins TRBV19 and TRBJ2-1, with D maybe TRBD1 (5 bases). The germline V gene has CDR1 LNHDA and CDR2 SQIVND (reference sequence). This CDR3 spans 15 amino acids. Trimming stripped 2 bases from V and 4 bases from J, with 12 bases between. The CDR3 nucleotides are TGTGCCAGTAGTATAATAGCCGACAGATACAATGAGCAGTTCTTC. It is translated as CASSIIADRYNEQFF.

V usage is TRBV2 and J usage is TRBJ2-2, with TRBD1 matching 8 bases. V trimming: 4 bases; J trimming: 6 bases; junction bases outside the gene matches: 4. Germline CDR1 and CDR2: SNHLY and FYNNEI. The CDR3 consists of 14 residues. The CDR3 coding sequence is TGTGCCAGCAGTGGGGCAGGGGGCTCCGGGGAGCTGTTTTTT. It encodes CASSGAGGSGELFF.

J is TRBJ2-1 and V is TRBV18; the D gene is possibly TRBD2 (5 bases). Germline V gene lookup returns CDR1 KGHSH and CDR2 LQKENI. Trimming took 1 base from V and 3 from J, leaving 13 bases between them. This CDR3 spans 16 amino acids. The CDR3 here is CASSPLYSEYYNEQFF. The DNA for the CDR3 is TGTGCCAGCTCACCACTCTATAGCGAATACTACAATGAGCAGTTCTTC.

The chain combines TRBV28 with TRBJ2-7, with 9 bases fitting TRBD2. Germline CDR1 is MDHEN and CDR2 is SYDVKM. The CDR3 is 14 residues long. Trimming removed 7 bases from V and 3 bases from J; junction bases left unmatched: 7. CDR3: CASTATSGGYEQYF. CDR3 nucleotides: TGTGCCAGCACCGCGACTAGCGGTGGCTACGAGCAGTACTTC.

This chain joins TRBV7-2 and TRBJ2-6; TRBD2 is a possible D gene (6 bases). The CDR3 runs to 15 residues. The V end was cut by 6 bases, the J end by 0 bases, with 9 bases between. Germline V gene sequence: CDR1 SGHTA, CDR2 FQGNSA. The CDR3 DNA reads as TGTGCCAGCAGGAGCGGGTACTCTGGGGCCAACGTCCTGACTTTC. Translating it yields CASRSGYSGANVLTF.